This T cell receptor (beta chain) was captured by sequencing in a study of T-cell memory formation after mild COVID-19. Overall study: Most TCR clusters belonged to a single donor. Study conclusions and caveats: Contracting CD8+ clones were enriched in EMRA, CD4+ mainly in CM and EM.

Using its own MiXCR run on the 5' RACE reads, TCRdb lists one record per CDR3 protein. This table has about 540,000 distinct CDR3 sequences, 20% appearing once. This clonotype was found a few times. What it recognizes is unknown. Germline-derived CDR1 and CDR2 are KGHSH and LQKENI. The CDR3 totals 15 residues. J lost 3 bases, V lost 2 bases, and 1 base had no gene match. The specimen sequenced was PBMCs or a T cell subset sorted from them (not recorded which). The chain has TRBV18 and TRBJ2-3; 11 nucleotides agree with TRBD2. This receptor was obtained from an adult woman who had mild COVID-19 (a few samples of this study predate the infection). Cell type and time point are not known. The CDR3 nucleotides read TGTGCCAGCTCACCAGCTAGCGGGAGGACAGATACGCAGTATTTT. Its translation is CASSPASGRTDTQYF.